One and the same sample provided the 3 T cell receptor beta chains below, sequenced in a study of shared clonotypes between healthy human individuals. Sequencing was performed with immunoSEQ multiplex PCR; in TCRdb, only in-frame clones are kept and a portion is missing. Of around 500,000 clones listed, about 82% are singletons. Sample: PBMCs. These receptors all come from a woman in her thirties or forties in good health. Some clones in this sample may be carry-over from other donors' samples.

CDR3 DNA sequence: TGTGCTAGTGCCACGGATTGGCTTGGCTACACCTTC. Translation: CASATDWLGYTF. V gene TRBV12-5 combines with J gene TRBJ1-2; D remains ambiguous. This CDR3 is 12 amino acids long. V lost 7 bases and J lost 7, with 13 bases in between. Germline CDR1 and CDR2: LGHNT and FRNRAP.

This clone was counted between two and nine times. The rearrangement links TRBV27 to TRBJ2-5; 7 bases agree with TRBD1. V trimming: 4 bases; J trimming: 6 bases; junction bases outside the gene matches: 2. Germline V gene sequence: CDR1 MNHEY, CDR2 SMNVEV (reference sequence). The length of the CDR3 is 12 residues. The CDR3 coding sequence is TGTGCCAGCAGTTACAGGGGCCAGACCCAGTACTTC. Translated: CASSYRGQTQYF.

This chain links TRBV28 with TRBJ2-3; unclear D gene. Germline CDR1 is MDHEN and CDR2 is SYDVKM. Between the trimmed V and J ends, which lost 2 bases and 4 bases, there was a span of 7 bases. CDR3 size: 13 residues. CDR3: CASSLQGPDTQYF. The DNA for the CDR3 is TGTGCCAGCAGTTTACAAGGTCCAGATACGCAGTATTTT.